This TCR beta chain is from a study of T cell responses to AZD1222 COVID-19 vaccine (dated by TCRdb to about 2021). Notes on the research overall: AZD1222 recipients given second doses at about 4 weeks or at about 12 weeks were pooled, since spike-specific TCR depth and breadth were not found to differ between the two schedules. A total of just over 230 trial participants underwent TCR sequencing, of whom about 210 had received two doses of AZD1222 and approximately 25 had received two doses of the MenACWY control vaccine. Trial participants were enrolled into age subgroups of 18-55, 56-69 and 70-plus years, which contained approximately 150, 28 and 58 TCR-sequenced participants, respectively.

Findings and caveats that apply to the study as a whole: Because no samples from the day 14 peak response were available, repertoires could be characterized only after the peak T cell response. After two AZD1222 doses, spike-specific TCR breadth and depth were significantly higher than at day 0 and than in MenACWY recipients. Reportedly, almost half of the unique spike-specific TCRs recognized epitopes lying outside the regions that are mutated in the B.1.351 and B.1.1.7 variants. In the small 56-69-year group, the increase in depth fell short of significance, most likely because of low power. Only 5 to 7 AZD1222 recipients were SARS-CoV-2 seropositive at baseline, limiting conclusions about previously exposed vaccinees. CD4 TCRs associated with the vaccine covered the entire spike protein, and the dominant responses were in regions 160-218 and 743-854. Participants were mostly white British, with more females than males. The authors suggested clonal diversity may have been underestimated.

The CDR3, cysteine through phenylalanine, is 14 amino acids long. Kept here is only the CDR3 DNA, which spans 42 bases and is read in frame from base 1. The germline V gene gives CDR1 as MGHRA and CDR2 as YSYEKL. The trim is 5 bases for V and 3 bases for J, with a gap of 14 bases between the germline ends. On this clone: Its target antigen remains unknown. No much larger clone is present one base from it, and per-base qualities are unavailable.

The CDR3 regions of human TCRbeta chains were subjected to immunosequencing. Per the authors' processing: TCRs in the repertoires were matched against a reference library of SARS-CoV-2-specific TCRs that had been generated with the MIRA antigen-specificity platform. Breadth meant the fraction of unique TCRs that were SARS-CoV-2-associated, whereas depth meant the fraction of total T cells that were SARS-CoV-2-associated. Using the MIRA data, every spike-specific TCR was mapped to the spike region that the TCR reacted to and assigned to either a CD4 or a CD8 class. Log10-transformed breadth and depth values were compared by one-way ANOVA with Sidak's multiple comparisons tests. TCRdb limited this immuneACCESS table to in-frame rearrangements with V and J called. A share of clones is missing; checked studies link under half to unresolved V genes, and the rest is unexplained. Clonal size and the V and J genes are those of that table, whereas D and trimming came from the DNA. The sample contains under 130,000 clones, roughly nine tenths of them found a single time. The ten largest clones capture 45% to 55% of the sample.

What the time point label conveys for this sample: baseline before first vaccination. Vaccinee samples were obtained from the UK trials COV001 and COV002, which included a single-blind randomized controlled phase 2/3 trial of AZD1222 (ChAdOx1 nCoV-19) in healthy adults. Trial participant PBMC samples were collected at day 0 and day 28 after the second dose for TCRbeta chain sequencing. This TCR was sampled from an adult in good health. The rearrangement joined TRBV4-1 to TRBJ2-7, with the D call perhaps TRBD1 or TRBD2, as 5 bases match in each case. Sequencing used peripheral blood, obtained on day 0 of AZD1222 vaccination. CDR3 sequence: CASSSPGTVYEQYF. The sequenced DNA is TGCGCCAGCAGCTCCCCCGGGACGGTCTACGAGCAGTACTTC.